This entry is about one T cell receptor beta chain. There is no known antigen for this receptor. No base qualities exist here, and no much larger clone lies one base off it. V lost 0 bases and J lost 5 bases, and the count of bases not matched to a germline gene is 4. Including the terminal cysteine and phenylalanine, the CDR3 comprises 15 residues. CDR3 DNA is the only sequence kept; it has 45 bases, read in frame from the first base. In the germline V gene, CDR1 corresponds to SGHRS and CDR2 to YFSETQ. According to the study, the label for this sample's time point signals: 6 months after combined kidney and bone marrow transplant. Related donors were used in the transplants with nonmyeloablative bone marrow transplantation, and mixed chimerism was transient in the human trials. Thawed PBMCs were FACS-sorted into unstimulated Tregs (CD4+CD25+CD127-), CD4+ non-Tregs (CD4+CD25-), CD4 cells and CD8 cells. The patients were 4 recipients of combined kidney and bone marrow transplants from the ITN036ST trial, and samples were available only for these trial subjects. Healthy control blood was processed to PBMCs by Ficoll density gradient and cryopreserved, and patient PBMCs were collected before and after transplant.

The data derive from a study of Tregs in tolerant kidney transplant recipients (dated by TCRdb to between 2018 and 2021). For the wider study: TCRbeta sequencing was used in the study to identify donor-specific regulatory T cells before combined kidney and bone marrow transplantation, and the identified cells were then tracked after transplant.

For TCRbeta CDR3 sequencing, genomic DNA from the sorted cells was extracted using the QIAGEN DNeasy Blood and Tissue Kit. Through immunoSEQ, high-throughput TCRbeta CDR3 sequencing was done commercially, including PCR amplification with internal controls and bias correction. In the paper's pipeline: A unique productive TCRbeta sequence was defined by the CDR3 nucleotide sequence when primers matched, and otherwise by the CDR3 amino acid sequence together with the Vbeta and Jbeta genes. Sorting error was corrected by removing sequences shared between sorted populations at a frequency ratio of 2:1 or less, and the remaining shared sequences were assigned to the higher population. A sequence counted as donor-reactive if, in CFSE-low cells, the sequence had a frequency of at least 0.01% and was expanded at least 5-fold compared with unstimulated cells. Jensen-Shannon divergence, calculated on the top 100 TCRbeta sequences ranked by frequency, was used to quantify repertoire divergence. For any sample with multiple sequencing runs, sorting error was corrected in each run separately before the runs were pooled. The table comes from immuneACCESS by way of TCRdb, which keeps in-frame sequences with V and J called. Part of the clones is missing from these tables; in studies checked, under half for an unresolved V gene and the rest for unknown reasons. That table furnishes V, J and clone size, whereas the DNA furnished D and trimming. In this sample the table shows about 64,000 clones, about 89% of which occur a single time. Together, the top ten hold around 4.1% of the sample.

Beyond this particular receptor, the publication reports: Biological reproducibility was not examined directly, but technical replication error appeared to be minimal. Expanding Tregs with activated donor B cells appeared to identify the most biologically relevant and donor-specific TCRbeta repertoire. In tolerant patients, the expansion of donor-specific Tregs was greater than global Treg expansion, suggesting that the expansion was antigen-driven rather than nonspecific. Because the PCR primers were changed over time for some patients, nucleotide-level comparison could not be performed across the samples from those patients. The study was limited by small patient numbers, and the findings need validation in larger populations and under other immunosuppression protocols.

The material sequenced was CD4+ T cells from blood (PBMCs), taken 6 months after the transplant. This clonotype originated in a human patient who received a combined kidney and bone marrow transplant. Where a transplant has occurred, the graft donor may have supplied some of the T cells. This receptor chain uses TRBV5-1 and TRBJ2-2; the central 7 bases match TRBD2. The sequenced DNA: TGCGCCAGCAGCTTGGCCCCTAGCGGAACCGGGGAGCTGTTTTTT. Its translation is CASSLAPSGTGELFF.